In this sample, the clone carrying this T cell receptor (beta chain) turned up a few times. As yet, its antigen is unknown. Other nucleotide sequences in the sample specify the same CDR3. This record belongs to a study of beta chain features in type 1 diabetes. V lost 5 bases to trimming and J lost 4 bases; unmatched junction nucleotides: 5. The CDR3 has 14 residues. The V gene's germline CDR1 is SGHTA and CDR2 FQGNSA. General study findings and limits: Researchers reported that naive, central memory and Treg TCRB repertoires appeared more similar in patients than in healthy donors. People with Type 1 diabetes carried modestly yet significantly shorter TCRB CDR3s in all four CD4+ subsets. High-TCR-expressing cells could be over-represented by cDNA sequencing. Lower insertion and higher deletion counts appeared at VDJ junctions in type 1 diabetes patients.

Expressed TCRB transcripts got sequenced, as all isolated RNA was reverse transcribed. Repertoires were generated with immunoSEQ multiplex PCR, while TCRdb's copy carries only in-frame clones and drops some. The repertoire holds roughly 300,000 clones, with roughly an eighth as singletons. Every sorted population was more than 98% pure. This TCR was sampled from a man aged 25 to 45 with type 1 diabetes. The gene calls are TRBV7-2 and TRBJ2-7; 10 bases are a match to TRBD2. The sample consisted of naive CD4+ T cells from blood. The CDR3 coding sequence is TGTGCCAGCAGCCGTACTAGCGGGACGTACGAGCAGTACTTC. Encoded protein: CASSRTSGTYEQYF.